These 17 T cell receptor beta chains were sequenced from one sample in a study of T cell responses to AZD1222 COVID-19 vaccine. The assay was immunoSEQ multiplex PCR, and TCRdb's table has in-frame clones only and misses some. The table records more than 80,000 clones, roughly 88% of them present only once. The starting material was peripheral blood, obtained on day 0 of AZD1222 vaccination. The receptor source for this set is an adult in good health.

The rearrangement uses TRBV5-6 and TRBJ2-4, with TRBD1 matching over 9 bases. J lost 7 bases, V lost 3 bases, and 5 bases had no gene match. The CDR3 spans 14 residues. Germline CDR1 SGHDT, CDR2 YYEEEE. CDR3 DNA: TGTGCCAGCAGCTCTCGACAGGGGGGGAACATTCAGTACTTC. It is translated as CASSSRQGGNIQYF.

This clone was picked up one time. CDR3 amino acids: CAIGDREDTGELFF. The CDR3 nucleotides are TGTGCCATCGGCGACAGGGAGGACACCGGGGAGCTGTTTTTT. The V and J genes are TRBV10-3 and TRBJ2-2; perhaps TRBD1 as D (7 bases). The V gene lost 8 bases and the J gene lost 3 bases, with 13 bases spanning the gap. Germline V CDR1 and CDR2: ENHRY, SYGVKD. This CDR3 comprises 14 residues.

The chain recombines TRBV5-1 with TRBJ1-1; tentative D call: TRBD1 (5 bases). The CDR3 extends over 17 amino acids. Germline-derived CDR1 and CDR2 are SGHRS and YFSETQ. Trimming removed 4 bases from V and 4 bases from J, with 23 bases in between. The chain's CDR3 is CASSAGPPGTWSTEAFF. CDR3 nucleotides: TGCGCCAGCAGCGCCGGACCCCCAGGGACTTGGAGCACTGAAGCTTTCTTT.

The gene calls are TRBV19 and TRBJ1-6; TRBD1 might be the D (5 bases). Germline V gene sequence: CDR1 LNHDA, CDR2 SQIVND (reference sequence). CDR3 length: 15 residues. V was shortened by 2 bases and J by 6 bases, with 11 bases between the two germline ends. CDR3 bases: TGTGCCAGTAGTATACAGGGAAGTGGTAATTCACCCCTCCACTTT. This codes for CASSIQGSGNSPLHF.

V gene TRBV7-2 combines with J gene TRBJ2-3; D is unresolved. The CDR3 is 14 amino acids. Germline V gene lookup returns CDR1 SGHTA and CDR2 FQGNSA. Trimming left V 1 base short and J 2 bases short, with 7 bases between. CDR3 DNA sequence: TGTGCCAGCAGCTTAGTACCGAACACAGATACGCAGTATTTT. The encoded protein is CASSLVPNTDTQYF.

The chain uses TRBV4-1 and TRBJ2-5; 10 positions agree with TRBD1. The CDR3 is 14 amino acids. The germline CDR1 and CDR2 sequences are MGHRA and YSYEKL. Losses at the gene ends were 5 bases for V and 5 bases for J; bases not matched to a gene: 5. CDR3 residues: CASSGDRGGETQYF. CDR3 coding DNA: TGCGCCAGCAGCGGGGACAGGGGAGGGGAGACCCAGTACTTC.

The CDR3 sequence is CASGGDRRTTEAFF. The CDR3 DNA follows: TGTGCCAGCGGCGGGGACAGAAGAACGACTGAAGCTTTCTTT. The rearrangement links TRBV6-6 to TRBJ1-1; 7 positions match TRBD1. Losses at the gene ends were 8 bases for V and 5 bases for J; bases not matched to a gene: 11. The CDR3 contains 14 residues. In germline, CDR1 is MNHNY, CDR2 SVGAGI (reference sequence).

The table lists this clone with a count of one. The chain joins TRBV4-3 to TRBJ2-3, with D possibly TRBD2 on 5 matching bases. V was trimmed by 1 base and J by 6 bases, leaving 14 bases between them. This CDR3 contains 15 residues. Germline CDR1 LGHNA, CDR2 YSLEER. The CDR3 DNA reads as TGCGCCAGCAGCCAAGTCGGAGCTAGAGGGGATACGCAGTATTTT. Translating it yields CASSQVGARGDTQYF.

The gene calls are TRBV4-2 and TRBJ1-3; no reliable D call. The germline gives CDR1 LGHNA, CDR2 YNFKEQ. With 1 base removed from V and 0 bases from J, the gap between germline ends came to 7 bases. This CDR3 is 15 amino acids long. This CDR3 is CASSQAGNSGNTIYF. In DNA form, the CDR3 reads TGTGCCAGCAGCCAAGCCGGGAACTCTGGAAACACCATATATTTT.

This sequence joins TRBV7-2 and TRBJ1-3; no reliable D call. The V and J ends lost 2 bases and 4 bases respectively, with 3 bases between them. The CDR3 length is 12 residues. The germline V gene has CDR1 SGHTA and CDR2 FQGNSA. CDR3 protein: CASSLTGNTIYF. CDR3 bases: TGTGCCAGCAGCTTAACCGGAAACACCATATATTTT.

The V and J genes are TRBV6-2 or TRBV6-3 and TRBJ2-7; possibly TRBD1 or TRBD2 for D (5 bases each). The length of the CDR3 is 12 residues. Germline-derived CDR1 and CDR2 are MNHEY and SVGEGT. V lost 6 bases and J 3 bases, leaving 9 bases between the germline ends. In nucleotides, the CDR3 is TGTGCCAGCAGCGGGGCGGTCTACGAGCAGTACTTC. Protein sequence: CASSGAVYEQYF.

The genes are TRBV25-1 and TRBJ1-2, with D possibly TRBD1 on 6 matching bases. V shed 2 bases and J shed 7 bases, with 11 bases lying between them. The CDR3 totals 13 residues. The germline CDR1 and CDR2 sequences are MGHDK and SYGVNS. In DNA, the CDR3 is TGTGCCAGCAGTGAAACCGGGGGCGGTGGCTACACCTTC. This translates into CASSETGGGGYTF.

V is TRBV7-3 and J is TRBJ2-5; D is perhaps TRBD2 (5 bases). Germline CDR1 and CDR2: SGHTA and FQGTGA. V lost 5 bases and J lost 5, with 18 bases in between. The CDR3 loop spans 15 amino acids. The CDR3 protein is CASSPQGSRGETQYF. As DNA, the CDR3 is TGTGCCAGCAGCCCCCAAGGCTCCAGAGGGGAGACCCAGTACTTC.

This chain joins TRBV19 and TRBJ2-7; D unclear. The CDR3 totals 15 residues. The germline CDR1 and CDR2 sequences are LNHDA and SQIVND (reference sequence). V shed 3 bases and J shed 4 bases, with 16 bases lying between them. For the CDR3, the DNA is TGTGCCAGTAGTATTGCGGCTTCCCTGTATTACGAGCAGTACTTC. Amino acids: CASSIAASLYYEQYF.

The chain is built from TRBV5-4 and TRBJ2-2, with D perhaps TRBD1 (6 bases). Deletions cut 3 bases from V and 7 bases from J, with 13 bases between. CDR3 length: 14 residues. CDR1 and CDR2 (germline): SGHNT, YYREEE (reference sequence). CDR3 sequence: CASSSQGRSGELFF. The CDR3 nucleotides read TGTGCCAGCAGCTCGCAGGGGCGAAGCGGGGAGCTGTTTTTT.

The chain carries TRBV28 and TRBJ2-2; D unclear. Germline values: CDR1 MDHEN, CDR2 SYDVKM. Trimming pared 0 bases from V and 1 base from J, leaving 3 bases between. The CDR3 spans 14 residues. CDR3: CASSLWGNTGELFF. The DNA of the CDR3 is TGTGCCAGCAGTTTATGGGGGAACACCGGGGAGCTGTTTTTT. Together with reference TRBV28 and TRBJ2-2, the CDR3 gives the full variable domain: DVKVTQSSRYLVKRTGEKVFLECVQDMDHENMFWYRQDPGLGLRLIYFSYDVKMKEKGDIPEGYSVSREKKERFSLILESASTNQTSMYLCASSLWGNTGELFFGEGSRLTVL.

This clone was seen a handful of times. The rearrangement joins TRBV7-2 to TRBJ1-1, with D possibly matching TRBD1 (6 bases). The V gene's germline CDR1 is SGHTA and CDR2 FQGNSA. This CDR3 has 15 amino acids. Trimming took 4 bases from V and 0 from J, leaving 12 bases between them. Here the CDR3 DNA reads TGTGCCAGCAGCTGGGGACACGGGGTGAACACTGAAGCTTTCTTT. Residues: CASSWGHGVNTEAFF.